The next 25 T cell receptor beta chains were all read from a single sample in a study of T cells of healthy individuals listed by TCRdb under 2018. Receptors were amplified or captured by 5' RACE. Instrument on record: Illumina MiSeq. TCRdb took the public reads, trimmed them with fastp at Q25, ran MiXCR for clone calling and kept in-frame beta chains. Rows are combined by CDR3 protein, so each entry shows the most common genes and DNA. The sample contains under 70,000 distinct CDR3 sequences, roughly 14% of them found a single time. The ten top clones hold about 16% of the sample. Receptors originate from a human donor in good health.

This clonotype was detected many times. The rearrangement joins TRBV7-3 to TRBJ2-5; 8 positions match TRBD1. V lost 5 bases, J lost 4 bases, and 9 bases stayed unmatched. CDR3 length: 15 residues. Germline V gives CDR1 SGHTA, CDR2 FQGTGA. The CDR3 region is CASSPSSDRAETQYF. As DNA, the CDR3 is TGTGCCAGCAGCCCAAGTTCGGACAGGGCAGAGACCCAGTACTTC.

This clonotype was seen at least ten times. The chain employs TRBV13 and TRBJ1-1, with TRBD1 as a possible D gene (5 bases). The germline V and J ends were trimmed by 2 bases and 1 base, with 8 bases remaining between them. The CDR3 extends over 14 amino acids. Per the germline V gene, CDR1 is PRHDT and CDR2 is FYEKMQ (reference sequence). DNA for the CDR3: TGTGCCAGCAGCTTATTCCAGGGGAACACTGAAGCTTTCTTT. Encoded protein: CASSLFQGNTEAFF.

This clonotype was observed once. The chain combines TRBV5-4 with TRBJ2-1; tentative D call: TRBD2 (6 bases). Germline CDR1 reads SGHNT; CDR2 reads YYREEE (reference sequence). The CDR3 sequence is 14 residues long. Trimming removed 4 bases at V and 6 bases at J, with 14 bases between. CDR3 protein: CASSPPGGTNEQFF. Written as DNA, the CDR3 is TGTGCCAGCAGCCCTCCTGGGGGGACCAATGAGCAGTTCTTC.

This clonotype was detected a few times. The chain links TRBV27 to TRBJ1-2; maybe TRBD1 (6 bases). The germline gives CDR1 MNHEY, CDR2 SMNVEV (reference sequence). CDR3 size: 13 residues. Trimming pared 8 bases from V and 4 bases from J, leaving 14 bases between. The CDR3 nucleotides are TGTGCCAGCGGTATCTCAGGGGTCTATGGCTACACCTTC. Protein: CASGISGVYGYTF.

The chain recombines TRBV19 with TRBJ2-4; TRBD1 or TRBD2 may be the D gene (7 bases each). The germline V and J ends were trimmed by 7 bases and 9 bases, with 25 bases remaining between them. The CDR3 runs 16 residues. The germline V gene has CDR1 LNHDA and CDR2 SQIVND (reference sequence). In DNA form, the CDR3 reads TGTGCCAGTACCGGGAGAAAAGCGGGACAGCAAATCATTCAGTACTTC. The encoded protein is CASTGRKAGQQIIQYF.

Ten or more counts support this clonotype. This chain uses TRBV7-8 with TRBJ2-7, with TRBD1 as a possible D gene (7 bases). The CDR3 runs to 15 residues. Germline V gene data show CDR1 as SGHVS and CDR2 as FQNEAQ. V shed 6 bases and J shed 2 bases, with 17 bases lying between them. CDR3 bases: TGTGCCAGCAGTAGCGGACAGGCCTTACCCTACGAGCAGTACTTC. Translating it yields CASSSGQALPYEQYF.

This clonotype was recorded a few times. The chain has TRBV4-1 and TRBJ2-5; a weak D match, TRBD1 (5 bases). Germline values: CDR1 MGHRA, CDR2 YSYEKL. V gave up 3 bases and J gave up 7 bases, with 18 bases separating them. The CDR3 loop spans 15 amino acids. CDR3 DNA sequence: TGCGCCAGCAGCCATGGCCTGGCAGGGTCAGGGACCCAGTACTTC. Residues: CASSHGLAGSGTQYF.

CDR3 nucleotides: TGTGCCAGCAGCTCGAAGACAGGGGGGCATGAGCAGTTCTTC. Its translation: CASSSKTGGHEQFF. The rearrangement joins TRBV7-8 to TRBJ2-1; 9 bases map to TRBD1. CDR3 length: 14 amino acids. In germline, CDR1 is SGHVS, CDR2 FQNEAQ. V gave up 4 bases and J gave up 8 bases; unmatched junction bases: 6.

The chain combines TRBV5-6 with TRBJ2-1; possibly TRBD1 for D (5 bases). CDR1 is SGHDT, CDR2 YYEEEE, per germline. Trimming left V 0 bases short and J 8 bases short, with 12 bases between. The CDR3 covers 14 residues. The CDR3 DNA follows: TGTGCCAGCAGCTTGGTGAGAAGGGGCGATGAGCAGTTCTTC. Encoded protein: CASSLVRRGDEQFF.

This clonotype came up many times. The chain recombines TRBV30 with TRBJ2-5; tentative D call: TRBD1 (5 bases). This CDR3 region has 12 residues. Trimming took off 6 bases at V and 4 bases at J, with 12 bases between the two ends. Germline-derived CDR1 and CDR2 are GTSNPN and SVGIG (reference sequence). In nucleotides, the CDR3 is TGTGCCTGTTTAGCCCAGGGAGAGACCCAGTACTTC. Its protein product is CACLAQGETQYF.

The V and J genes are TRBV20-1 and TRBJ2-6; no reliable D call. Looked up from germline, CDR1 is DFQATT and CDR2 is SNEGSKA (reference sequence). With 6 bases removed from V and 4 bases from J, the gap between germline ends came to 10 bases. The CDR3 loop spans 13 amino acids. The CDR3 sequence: CSAPSVGANVLTF. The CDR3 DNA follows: TGCAGTGCCCCCAGTGTCGGGGCCAACGTCCTGACTTTC.

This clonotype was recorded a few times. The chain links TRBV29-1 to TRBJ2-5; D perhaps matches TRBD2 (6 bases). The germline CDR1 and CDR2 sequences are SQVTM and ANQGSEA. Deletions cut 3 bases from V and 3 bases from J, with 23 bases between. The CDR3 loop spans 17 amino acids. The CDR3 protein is CSVDREPKWDREETQYF. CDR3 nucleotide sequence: TGCAGCGTTGATCGGGAGCCGAAATGGGACCGAGAAGAGACCCAGTACTTC. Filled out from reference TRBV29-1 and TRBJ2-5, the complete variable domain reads SAVISQKPSRDICQRGTSLTIQCQVDSQVTMMFWYRQQPGQSLTLIATANQGSEATYESGFVIDKFPISRPNLTFSTLTVSNMSPEDSSIYLCSVDREPKWDREETQYFGPGTRLLVL.

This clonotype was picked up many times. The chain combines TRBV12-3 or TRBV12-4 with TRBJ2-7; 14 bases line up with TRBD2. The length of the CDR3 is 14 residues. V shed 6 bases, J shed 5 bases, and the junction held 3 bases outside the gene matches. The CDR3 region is CASRGTSGGDEQYF. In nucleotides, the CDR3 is TGTGCCAGCAGAGGGACTAGCGGGGGAGACGAGCAGTACTTC.

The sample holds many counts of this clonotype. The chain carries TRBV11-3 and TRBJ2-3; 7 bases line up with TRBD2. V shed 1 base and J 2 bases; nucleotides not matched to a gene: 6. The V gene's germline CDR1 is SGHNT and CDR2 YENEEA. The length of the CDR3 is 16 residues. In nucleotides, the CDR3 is TGTGCCAGCAGCTTAGGACCCGCGGGAGTCACAGATACGCAGTATTTT. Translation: CASSLGPAGVTDTQYF.

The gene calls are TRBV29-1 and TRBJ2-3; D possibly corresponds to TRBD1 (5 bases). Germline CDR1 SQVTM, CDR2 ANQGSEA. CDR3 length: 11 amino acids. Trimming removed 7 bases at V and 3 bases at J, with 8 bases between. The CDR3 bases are TGCAGCGGCCACAGGACAGATACGCAGTATTTT. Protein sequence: CSGHRTDTQYF.

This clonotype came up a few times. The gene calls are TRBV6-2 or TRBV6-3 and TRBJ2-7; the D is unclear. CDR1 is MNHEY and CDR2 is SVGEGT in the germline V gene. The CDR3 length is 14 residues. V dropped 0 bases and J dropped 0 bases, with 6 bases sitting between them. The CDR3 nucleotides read TGTGCCAGCAGTTACTCGACGGACTCCTACGAGCAGTACTTC. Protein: CASSYSTDSYEQYF.

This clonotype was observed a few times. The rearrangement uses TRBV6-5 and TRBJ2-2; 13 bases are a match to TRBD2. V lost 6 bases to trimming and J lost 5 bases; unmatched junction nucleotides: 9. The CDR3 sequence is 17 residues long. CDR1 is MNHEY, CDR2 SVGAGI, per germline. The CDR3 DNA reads TGTGCCAGCAGCCCCGGACTAGCGGGAGTTCAAACCGGGGAGCTGTTTTTT. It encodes CASSPGLAGVQTGELFF.

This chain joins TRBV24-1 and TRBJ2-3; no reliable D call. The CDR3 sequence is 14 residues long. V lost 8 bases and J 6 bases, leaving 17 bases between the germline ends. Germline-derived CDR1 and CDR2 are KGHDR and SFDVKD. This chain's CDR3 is CATKSRYSPDTQYF. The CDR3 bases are TGTGCCACCAAGTCGAGATATTCTCCGGATACGCAGTATTTT.

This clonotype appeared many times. The CDR3 region has the DNA TGTGCCAGCAGCTTAACCGAGCTAGCGGGGGCGGTGGGTGAGCAGTTCTTC. It translates to CASSLTELAGAVGEQFF. This chain connects TRBV7-2 to TRBJ2-1; 10 nucleotides agree with TRBD2. With 2 bases clipped from V and 9 bases from J, the junction kept 13 bases outside the gene matches. The germline gives CDR1 SGHTA, CDR2 FQGNSA. CDR3 length: 17 amino acids.

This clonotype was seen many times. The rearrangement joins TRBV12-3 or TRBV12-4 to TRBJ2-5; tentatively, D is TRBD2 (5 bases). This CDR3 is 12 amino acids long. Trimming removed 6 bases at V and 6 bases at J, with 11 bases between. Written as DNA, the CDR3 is TGTGCCAGCAGCCTCGAGGGCCAGACCCAGTACTTC. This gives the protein CASSLEGQTQYF.

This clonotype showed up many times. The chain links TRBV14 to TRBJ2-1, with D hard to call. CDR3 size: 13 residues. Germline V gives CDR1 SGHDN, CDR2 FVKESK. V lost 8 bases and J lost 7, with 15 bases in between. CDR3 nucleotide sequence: TGTGCCAGCGGTCCTTGGAACACTAATGAGCAGTTCTTC. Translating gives CASGPWNTNEQFF.

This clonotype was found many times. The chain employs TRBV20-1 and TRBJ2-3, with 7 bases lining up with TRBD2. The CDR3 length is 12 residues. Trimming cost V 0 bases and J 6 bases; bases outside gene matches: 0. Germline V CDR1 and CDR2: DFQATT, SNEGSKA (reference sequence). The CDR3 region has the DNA TGCAGTGCTAGAGAAGCGGGGGATACGCAGTATTTT. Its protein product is CSAREAGDTQYF.

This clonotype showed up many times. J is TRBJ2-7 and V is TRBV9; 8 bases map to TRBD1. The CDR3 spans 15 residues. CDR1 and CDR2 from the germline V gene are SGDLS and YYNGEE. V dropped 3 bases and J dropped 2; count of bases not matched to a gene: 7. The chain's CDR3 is CASSGGQGGTYEQYF. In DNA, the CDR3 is TGTGCCAGCAGCGGAGGACAGGGCGGAACCTACGAGCAGTACTTC.

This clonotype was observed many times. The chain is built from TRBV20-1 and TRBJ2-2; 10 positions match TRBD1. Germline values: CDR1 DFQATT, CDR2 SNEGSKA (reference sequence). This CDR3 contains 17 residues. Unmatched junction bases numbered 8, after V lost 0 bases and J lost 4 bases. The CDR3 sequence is CSARDPRQGAVTGELFF. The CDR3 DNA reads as TGCAGTGCTAGAGACCCGAGACAGGGGGCGGTCACCGGGGAGCTGTTTTTT.

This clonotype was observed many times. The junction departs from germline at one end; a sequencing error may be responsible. This CDR3 reads CASSQDGGASSSNF. The CDR3 coding sequence is TGCGCCAGCAGCCAAGATGGGGGGGCATCCTCGTCGAATTTT. The genes are TRBV4-3 and TRBJ2-3; D perhaps matches TRBD2 (7 bases). The CDR3 has 14 residues. Per the germline V gene, CDR1 is LGHNA and CDR2 is YSLEER.